The 24 T cell receptor beta chains presented below share a single source sample, sequenced in a study of shared clonotypes between healthy human individuals. Naive CD8 cells, CD45RO-negative and positively selected for CCR7, excluded terminally differentiated effector memory CD45RA+ cells. Method: immunoSEQ multiplex PCR; TCRdb's copy keeps in-frame clones and lacks some. The sample has about 2.1 million clones; about 93% are singletons. Sequenced input: naive CD8+ T cells from PBMCs. These receptors all come from a man between 18 and 35 years old in good health. Some clones in this sample may be carry-over from other donors' samples.

The rearrangement links TRBV7-2 to TRBJ2-7; TRBD1 matches 9 bases. The CDR3 has 15 amino acids. The ends lost 4 bases at V and 5 bases at J; junction bases unmatched: 9. Germline assignment: CDR1 SGHTA and CDR2 FQGNSA. CDR3 nucleotides: TGTGCCAGCAGCTCCTTAGGGGACAGGGTCCACGAGCAGTACTTC. Translation gives CASSSLGDRVHEQYF.

The V and J genes are TRBV7-3 and TRBJ2-1; the D gene could be TRBD1 or TRBD2 (5 bases each). V shed 2 bases and J shed 7 bases, with 15 bases lying between them. Germline V CDR1 and CDR2: SGHTA, FQGTGA. The CDR3 extends over 15 amino acids. In nucleotides, the CDR3 is TGTGCCAGCAGCTTAGGAAAGGGGAGATTGAATGAGCAGTTCTTC. Residues: CASSLGKGRLNEQFF.

The chain is built from TRBV19 and TRBJ1-5; D perhaps matches TRBD1 (5 bases). V lost 3 bases, J lost 7 bases, and 13 bases lay in between. The CDR3 is 14 residues long. Germline V lookup: CDR1 LNHDA, CDR2 SQIVND (reference sequence). CDR3 coding DNA: TGTGCCAGTAGTATCTCGAGGGGTGGCCAGCCCCAGCATTTT. It translates to CASSISRGGQPQHF.

The chain recombines TRBV6-1 with TRBJ2-7; D is undetermined. The CDR3 is made up of 12 amino acids. V lost 11 bases, J lost 6 bases, and 17 bases lay in between. Germline values: CDR1 MNHNS, CDR2 SASEGT. Here the CDR3 DNA reads TGTGCCTGCCGGAAGGGTGAATTCGAGCAGTACTTC. Translation gives CACRKGEFEQYF.

The chain is built from TRBV7-9 and TRBJ1-4, with a possible D match to TRBD1 (5 bases). V lost 6 bases, J lost 8 bases, and 28 bases lay in between. The CDR3 has 18 residues. Germline loops: CDR1 SEHNR, CDR2 FQNEAQ (reference sequence). The CDR3, as DNA: TGTGCCAGCAGTTCGCTTCTTGAACGTGGGGGGTTTGGGGAAAAACTGTTTTTT. Its protein product is CASSSLLERGGFGEKLFF.

The rearrangement uses TRBV27 and TRBJ1-4, with 7 bases aligning to TRBD1. The CDR3 runs to 18 residues. J was trimmed by 10 bases and V by 5 bases; bases with no gene match: 22. The germline CDR1 and CDR2 sequences are MNHEY and SMNVEV (reference sequence). CDR3 sequence (DNA): TGTGCCAGCAGTCCATACATCTTCGACAGGGATGGAACCGGAAAACTGTTTTTT. As protein: CASSPYIFDRDGTGKLFF. Full variable domain (missing parts from reference TRBV27 and TRBJ1-4): EAQVTQNPRYLITVTGKKLTVTCSQNMNHEYMSWYRQDPGLGLRQIYYSMNVEVTDKGDVPEGYKVSRKEKRNFPLILESPSPNQTSLYFCASSPYIFDRDGTGKLFFGSGTQLSVL.

The rearrangement joins TRBV5-4 to TRBJ2-7, with 8 bases lining up with TRBD1. V was clipped by 3 bases and J by 3 bases; unmatched bases: 5. CDR3 length equals 14 residues. The germline V gene encodes CDR1 SGHNT and CDR2 YYREEE (reference sequence). CDR3 amino acids: CASSSTGVLYEQYF. DNA of the CDR3: TGTGCCAGCAGCTCGACAGGGGTGCTCTACGAGCAGTACTTC. Complete variable domain (other parts from reference TRBV5-4 and TRBJ2-7): ETGVTQSPTHLIKTRGQQVTLRCSSQSGHNTVSWYQQALGQGPQFIFQYYREEENGRGNFPPRFSGLQFPNYSSELNVNALELDDSALYLCASSSTGVLYEQYFGPGTRLTVT.

The chain combines TRBV5-1 with TRBJ2-1; TRBD2 agrees at 9 bases. From germline, CDR1 is SGHRS and CDR2 YFSETQ. The J segment lost 7 bases and the V segment lost 0 bases, leaving 11 bases of the junction unmatched. The CDR3 loop spans 17 amino acids. The CDR3 protein is CASSLDGSGSSRNEQFF. The CDR3 coding sequence is TGCGCCAGCAGCTTGGATGGTAGCGGGAGCAGTCGAAATGAGCAGTTCTTC.

This clone was seen a handful of times. CDR3 sequence reads: CASSLGTSDGYTF. The CDR3 DNA follows: TGTGCCAGCAGCTTGGGTACGTCTGATGGCTACACCTTC. The genes are TRBV5-6 and TRBJ1-2, with no clear D. The CDR3 has 13 residues. CDR1 SGHDT and CDR2 YYEEEE come from the germline V gene. Trimming cost V 0 bases and J 6 bases, with 9 bases left between them. Combining the CDR3 with reference TRBV5-6 and TRBJ1-2 gives the whole variable domain DAGVTQSPTHLIKTRGQQVTLRCSPKSGHDTVSWYQQALGQGPQFIFQYYEEEERQRGNFPDRFSGHQFPNYSSELNVNALLLGDSALYLCASSLGTSDGYTFGSGTRLTVV.

The chain employs TRBV4-3 and TRBJ2-3, with 8 bases that match TRBD2. CDR1 LGHNA and CDR2 YSLEER come from the germline V gene. V was pared by 5 bases and J by 2 bases, with 12 bases of the junction left unmatched. The CDR3 spans 17 residues. The CDR3 coding sequence is TGCGCCAGCAGCTGGGCTAGAGCGGGGGACGACACAGATACGCAGTATTTT. Its translation is CASSWARAGDDTDTQYF.

The V and J genes are TRBV11-2 and TRBJ1-1; the D gene is possibly TRBD1 (6 bases). The CDR3 length is 15 residues. Trimming removed 1 base from V and 5 bases from J, with 14 bases in between. Germline lookup yields CDR1 SGHAT and CDR2 FQNNGV. The CDR3 sequence is CASSLGGADETEAFF. The DNA for the CDR3 is TGTGCCAGCAGCTTAGGGGGGGCAGACGAGACTGAAGCTTTCTTT.

This clone was detected only once. The chain combines TRBV9 with TRBJ2-2; 7 nucleotides line up with TRBD1. J gave up 2 bases and V 2 bases, and 6 bases lay outside the gene matches. The CDR3 is made up of 16 amino acids. Germline CDR1 is SGDLS and CDR2 is YYNGEE. The CDR3 reads CASSVPRDRNTGELFF. Written as DNA, the CDR3 is TGTGCCAGCAGCGTGCCCCGGGACAGAAACACCGGGGAGCTGTTTTTT.

The V gene is TRBV27, the J gene TRBJ1-5; 9 bases align to TRBD1. V lost 5 bases to trimming and J lost 4 bases; unmatched junction nucleotides: 9. CDR1 and CDR2 (germline): MNHEY, SMNVEV (reference sequence). The CDR3 spans 16 residues. CDR3 nucleotide sequence: TGTGCCAGCAGTACCCGGACAGGGGAGCGAAATCAGCCCCAGCATTTT. Protein: CASSTRTGERNQPQHF.

This clone was observed a single time. This rearrangement joins TRBV11-2 to TRBJ2-2; 12 bases agree with TRBD2. The CDR3 covers 19 residues. The trim removed 4 bases at V and 6 bases at J, leaving 15 bases unmatched. Germline values: CDR1 SGHAT, CDR2 FQNNGV. The CDR3 DNA follows: TGTGCCAGCAGCTACCGGGACGGGGCTAGCGGGAGGGCTCCCGGGGAGCTGTTTTTT. It specifies CASSYRDGASGRAPGELFF.

A word on this clone: This CDR3 is also generated by other DNA sequences in the sample. This chain links TRBV4-1 with TRBJ2-7; a weak D match, TRBD2 (6 bases). Trimming removed 3 bases from V and 0 bases from J, with 12 bases in between. Germline V CDR1 and CDR2: MGHRA, YSYEKL. This CDR3 comprises 15 residues. CDR3 sequence: CASSQLAGSSYEQYF. The CDR3 DNA follows: TGCGCCAGCAGCCAGCTGGCGGGGAGCTCCTACGAGCAGTACTTC.

The chain uses TRBV6-1 and TRBJ2-2; D is possibly TRBD2 (6 bases). Germline loops: CDR1 MNHNS, CDR2 SASEGT. CDR3 size: 16 residues. Trimming cost V 0 bases and J 6 bases, with 14 bases left between them. The CDR3 DNA is TGTGCCAGCAGTGAAGCACGGTACGCGGGACCCGGGGAGCTGTTTTTT. It is translated as CASSEARYAGPGELFF.

The chain recombines TRBV27 with TRBJ1-1; TRBD1 is a possible D gene (5 bases). The CDR3 contains 14 residues. Germline V gives CDR1 MNHEY, CDR2 SMNVEV (reference sequence). Trimming stripped 5 bases from V and 8 bases from J, with 18 bases between. CDR3 DNA sequence: TGTGCCAGCAGTCCCCTCCGGGACGGATACGAAGCTTTCTTT. Protein: CASSPLRDGYEAFF.

The rearrangement joins TRBV2 to TRBJ1-2, with D perhaps matching TRBD1 (5 bases). This CDR3 is 15 amino acids long. Trimming took off 9 bases at V and 0 bases at J, with 17 bases between the two ends. Germline CDR1 SNHLY, CDR2 FYNNEI. In DNA form, the CDR3 reads TGTGCCAGTGTAGGAGGGGCGACAGCTAACTATGGCTACACCTTC. Protein product: CASVGGATANYGYTF.

The V gene is TRBV28, the J gene TRBJ2-7; 14 bases map to TRBD2. With 5 bases clipped from V and 7 bases from J, the junction kept 7 bases outside the gene matches. The germline V gene encodes CDR1 MDHEN and CDR2 SYDVKM. The CDR3 sequence is 15 residues long. The CDR3 bases are TGTGCCAGCAGTGTGGGACTAGCGGGAGTCAAAGAGCAGTACTTC. Its protein is CASSVGLAGVKEQYF.

This rearrangement joins TRBV25-1 to TRBJ1-4; a possible D gene is TRBD1 (5 bases). The CDR3 extends over 15 amino acids. The germline V gene encodes CDR1 MGHDK and CDR2 SYGVNS. V lost 6 bases to trimming and J lost 8 bases, with 19 bases between them. CDR3 protein: CASSPIVTVGEKLFF. DNA of the CDR3: TGTGCCAGCAGCCCCATAGTGACAGTTGGGGAAAAACTGTTTTTT.

The genes are TRBV6-1 and TRBJ2-5; unclear D gene. The CDR3 extends over 14 amino acids. CDR1 MNHNS and CDR2 SASEGT come from the germline V gene. V dropped 0 bases and J dropped 5 bases, with 10 bases sitting between them. In DNA form, the CDR3 reads TGTGCCAGCAGTGAAGCGCTTATCCCGGAGACCCAGTACTTC. Translation: CASSEALIPETQYF.

The chain has TRBV18 and TRBJ2-6, with D unresolved. The germline V and J ends were trimmed by 6 bases and 2 bases, with 5 bases remaining between them. The germline V gene encodes CDR1 KGHSH and CDR2 LQKENI. CDR3 size: 13 residues. CDR3 loop: CASSKPGANVLTF. The CDR3 nucleotides read TGTGCCAGCTCGAAGCCTGGGGCCAACGTCCTGACTTTC.

V usage is TRBV27 and J usage is TRBJ1-2; TRBD1 might be the D (5 bases). Looked up from germline, CDR1 is MNHEY and CDR2 is SMNVEV (reference sequence). This CDR3 comprises 14 residues. Deletions cut 5 bases from V and 2 bases from J, with 12 bases between. The CDR3 nucleotides read TGTGCCAGCAGTGTCAGGGATCCCAACTATGGCTACACCTTC. Translated, it gives CASSVRDPNYGYTF.

Note on this clone: The same CDR3 also results from other DNA sequences found in this sample. V gene TRBV4-1 combines with J gene TRBJ2-6; D unresolved. CDR3 size: 15 residues. V was pared by 3 bases and J by 0 bases, with 6 bases between. Germline V gene lookup returns CDR1 MGHRA and CDR2 YSYEKL. DNA of the CDR3: TGCGCCAGCAGCCAGAGGAGCTCTGGGGCCAACGTCCTGACTTTC. It specifies CASSQRSSGANVLTF.